This TCR beta chain was found in a study of blood T cell repertoires in COVID-19. Across the study: There were acute and convalescent COVID-19 samples, and they came from the United States, Italy and Spain. T cells, B-cell-depleted T cells, or PBMCs supplied cDNA or gDNA.

This clone was found a few times. Original data processing: Estimates of nucleated cell counts were drawn from the amplification of reference gene primers. The data were produced by immunoSEQ multiplex PCR, yet TCRdb's version contains in-frame clones alone and is incomplete. The V and J calls and clone size are taken from that table; D and trimming were inferred from the DNA. The table lists about 170,000 clones, more than 85% of them singletons. Germline lookup yields CDR1 MDHEN and CDR2 SYDVKM. The length of the CDR3 is 14 residues. V was pared by 11 bases and J by 5 bases, with 18 bases between. The chain links TRBV28 to TRBJ1-4, with D maybe TRBD1 (6 bases). The TCR sequence derives from an elderly woman with COVID-19, enrolled during active disease. Sequencing input: peripheral blood. CDR3 in amino acids: CASQGGGGNEKLFF. The CDR3 DNA is TGTGCCTCTCAAGGGGGGGGCGGAAATGAAAAACTGTTTTTT.